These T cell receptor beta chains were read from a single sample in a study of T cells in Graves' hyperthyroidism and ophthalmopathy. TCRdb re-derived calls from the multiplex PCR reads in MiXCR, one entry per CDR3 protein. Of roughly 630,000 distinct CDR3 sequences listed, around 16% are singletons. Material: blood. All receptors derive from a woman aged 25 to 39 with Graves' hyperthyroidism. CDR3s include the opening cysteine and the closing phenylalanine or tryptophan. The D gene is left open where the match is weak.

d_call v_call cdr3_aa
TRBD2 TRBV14 CASSQARLAIWNEQFF
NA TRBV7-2 CASSLVSGGPTDTQYF
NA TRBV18 CASSPQAVVNTEAFF
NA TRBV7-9 CASTGGTTNYGYTF
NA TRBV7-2 CASSPPANTEAFF
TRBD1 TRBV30 CAWNRDSYGYTF
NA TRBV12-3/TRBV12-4 CASSFASDSTGELFF
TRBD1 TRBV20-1 CSAPGQGGTGELFF
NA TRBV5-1 CASSLDISTDTQYF
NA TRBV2 CASSDGDDSNQPQHF
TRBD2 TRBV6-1 CASTFLAGGDGELFF
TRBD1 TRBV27 CASSFTAHRGNQPQHF
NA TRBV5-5 CASSSGTGSYNEQFF
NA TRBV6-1 CASSGGGGYGYTF
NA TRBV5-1 CASSVERGREWNTEAFF
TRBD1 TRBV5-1 CASPYRTGGSYEQYF
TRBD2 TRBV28 CASSLYLAGHNEQFF
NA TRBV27 CASSLSGRGGNEQFF
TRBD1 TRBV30 CAWSVRGQGNQPQHF
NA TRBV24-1 CATSDFGVRSYEQYF
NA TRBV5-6 CASSTTTYHYEQYF
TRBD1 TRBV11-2 CASSKLGEGAYEKLFF
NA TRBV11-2 CASSLGAGAGYGYTF